This is a list of T cell receptor beta chains from one sample in a study of a mutant IDH1 vaccine in newly diagnosed glioma. The data were produced by immunoSEQ multiplex PCR, yet TCRdb's version contains in-frame clones alone and is incomplete. This repertoire shows tens of thousands of clones, 55% to 75% found once; its top ten account for approximately 11%. No antigen has been assigned to these receptors. The starting material was peripheral blood mononuclear cells (PBMCs), obtained from a glioma patient whose treatment included an IDH1 peptide vaccine. Receptor source: a man aged 18-30 years with glioma. Some clones in this sample may be carry-over from other donors' samples. CDR3s include the opening cysteine and the closing phenylalanine or tryptophan. Fields, in order: J gene, D gene, clone size, V gene, CDR3 DNA, CDR3 protein. D genes are given only for firm matches. The listing skips clone size in some rows; elsewhere it reads once, few, many or a size class.

>TRBJ1-6|.|.|TRBV7-2
TGTGCCAGCAGCCCTAGAGGATGGAGGCATTCACCCCTCCACTTT
CASSPRGWRHSPLHF
>TRBJ1-2|.|.|TRBV29-1
TGCAGCGTTGCCTGGGGGCCCAGAGGGGGCTACACCTTC
CSVAWGPRGGYTF
>TRBJ1-6|TRBD1|.|TRBV2
TGTGCCAGCAGAAGACAGGGCTCCTATAATTCACCCCTCCACTTT
CASRRQGSYNSPLHF
>TRBJ1-1|.|.|TRBV18
TGTGCCAGCTCACCCGACATGGGAACTGAAGCTTTCTTT
CASSPDMGTEAFF
>TRBJ1-1|.|.|TRBV13
TGTGCCAGCAGCCCCCCCGGCCTCGGGATGAACACTGAAGCTTTCTTT
CASSPPGLGMNTEAFF
>TRBJ1-2|.|.|TRBV7-9
TGTGCCAGCACCGAAGCCGGGCTGAGTGGCTACACCTTC
CASTEAGLSGYTF
>TRBJ2-5|.|.|TRBV7-2
TGTGCCAGCAGCTTAAACGGGGGTCAAGAGACCCAGTACTTC
CASSLNGGQETQYF
>TRBJ1-2|TRBD1|.|TRBV28
TGTGCCAGCAGCCGCGCCGGGACAGGGGGGTATCACTACATATATGGCTACACCTTC
CASSRAGTGGYHYIYGYTF
>TRBJ2-1|.|.|TRBV30
TGTGCCTGGAGCCCGCCTCTAGCCAATGAGCAGTTCTTC
CAWSPPLANEQFF
>TRBJ2-5|.|.|TRBV11-3
TGTGCCAGCCCGGGACGGTGGGAGTACCAAGAGACCCAGTACTTC
CASPGRWEYQETQYF
>TRBJ1-1|.|few|TRBV30
TGTGCCTGGAGGGAGCTTATGAACACTGAAGCTTTCTTT
CAWRELMNTEAFF
>TRBJ2-3|.|.|TRBV29-1
TGCAGCGTTTTTATAGGGGGTTGGAGCACAGATACGCAGTATTTT
CSVFIGGWSTDTQYF
>TRBJ1-5|.|.|TRBV10-3
TGTGCCATCAGTGTCGGCTTCAATCAGCCCCAGCATTTT
CAISVGFNQPQHF
>TRBJ1-5|.|.|TRBV6-6
TGTGCCAGCGTGAGTAGCGGGAGAAATCAGCCCCAGCATTTT
CASVSSGRNQPQHF
>TRBJ1-1|TRBD1|.|TRBV30
TGTGCCTGGAGCGCAAACAGGGGAATAGGGGCTGAAGCTTTCTTT
CAWSANRGIGAEAFF